Below are 5 T cell receptor beta chains sequenced from a single sample in a study of blood T cell repertoires in COVID-19. The assay was immunoSEQ multiplex PCR, and TCRdb's table has in-frame clones only and misses some. Here the sample spans about 40,000 clones, around 90% being singletons. The source material was peripheral blood. The receptors were gathered from an elderly woman with active COVID-19.

The rearrangement links TRBV6-2 or TRBV6-3 to TRBJ2-3, with 10 bases aligning to TRBD2. CDR3 length: 17 residues. CDR1 and CDR2 (germline): MNHEY, SVGEGT. Trimming removed 2 bases from V and 0 bases from J; junction bases left unmatched: 5. The CDR3 sequence: CASSYELAGASTDTQYF. DNA of the CDR3: TGTGCCAGCAGTTACGAGCTAGCGGGGGCCAGCACAGATACGCAGTATTTT.

The chain employs TRBV19 and TRBJ1-6, with TRBD1 matching 8 bases. The V gene's germline CDR1 is LNHDA and CDR2 SQIVND (reference sequence). After removal of 3 bases from V and 6 bases from J, the junction contained 10 bases not matched to a gene. The CDR3 length is 17 residues. DNA of the CDR3: TGTGCCAGTAGTATGGCTTCTTCAGGGGGCCGTAATTCACCCCTCCACTTT. This sequence encodes CASSMASSGGRNSPLHF. The full variable domain, rest sourced from reference TRBV19 and TRBJ1-6, is DGGITQSPKYLFRKEGQNVTLSCEQNLNHDAMYWYRQDPGQGLRLIYYSQIVNDFQKGDIAEGYSVSREKKESFPLTVTSAQKNPTAFYLCASSMASSGGRNSPLHFGNGTRLTVT.

This clone was observed once. The chain recombines TRBV19 with TRBJ2-2; 8 nucleotides line up with TRBD1. The CDR3 loop spans 17 amino acids. CDR1 and CDR2 (germline): LNHDA, SQIVND (reference sequence). The V gene end was trimmed by 5 bases and the J gene end by 6 bases; junction bases not matched to a gene: 14. CDR3 in amino acids: CASSVRTGTGGPGELFF. CDR3 in DNA: TGTGCCAGTAGTGTTAGAACCGGGACAGGCGGCCCCGGGGAGCTGTTTTTT.

The rearrangement joins TRBV6-6 to TRBJ1-5, with D tentatively TRBD1 (6 bases). The CDR3 runs 15 residues. The germline gives CDR1 MNHNY, CDR2 SVGAGI (reference sequence). The V end lost 8 bases, the J end lost 1 base, and 15 bases lay between the germline ends. As DNA, the CDR3 is TGTGCCAGCGGGTCTGGAACAGGGAGCAATCAGCCCCAGCATTTT. Its protein product is CASGSGTGSNQPQHF.

Here the CDR3 reads CASSLEARLRGTLHF. As DNA, the CDR3 is TGTGCCAGCAGCTTAGAGGCCCGCCTTCGGGGAACCCTCCACTTT. The chain employs TRBV11-2 and TRBJ1-6, with D uncertain. The CDR3 loop spans 15 amino acids. Germline values: CDR1 SGHAT, CDR2 FQNNGV. V was pared by 0 bases and J by 14 bases, with 17 bases between.